The 13 T cell receptor beta chains below come from one sample, sequenced in a study of radiation and T cells in renal cell carcinoma. Treatment given: treatment-naive control, cytoreductive nephrectomy. Libraries were prepared by immunoSEQ multiplex PCR; TCRdb keeps only in-frame clonotypes and omits some of them. The sample lists about 18,000 clones; roughly three fifths were seen once. Sequencing used tumor tissue, obtained from a patient whose treatment was nephrectomy without radiotherapy. These receptors originate from a man aged 50 to 60 with renal cell carcinoma.

There are a few counts of this clone. V gene TRBV6-5 combines with J gene TRBJ1-2, with D possibly being TRBD1 (5 bases). Trimming cost V 5 bases and J 2 bases, with 9 bases left between them. Germline V gene data show CDR1 as MNHEY and CDR2 as SVGAGI. The CDR3 has 13 residues. In nucleotides, the CDR3 is TGTGCCAGCAGTAAGGCAGGGAACTATGGCTACACCTTC. Its translation: CASSKAGNYGYTF.

The chain recombines TRBV27 with TRBJ1-1; D might be TRBD1 (5 bases). V shed 3 bases and J shed 0 bases, with 8 bases lying between them. The CDR3 extends over 14 amino acids. CDR1 and CDR2 (germline): MNHEY, SMNVEV (reference sequence). The CDR3 loop is CASSFGRVNTEAFF. DNA for the CDR3: TGTGCCAGCAGTTTTGGCAGGGTGAACACTGAAGCTTTCTTT.

The gene calls are TRBV9 and TRBJ2-1; D may be TRBD2 (5 bases). V shed 0 bases and J shed 9 bases, with 10 bases lying between them. CDR1 SGDLS and CDR2 YYNGEE come from the germline V gene. The CDR3 length is 13 residues. CDR3 sequence (DNA): TGTGCCAGCAGCGTAGGATCCCGGGGTGAGCAGTTCTTC. Translation gives CASSVGSRGEQFF.

The genes are TRBV5-1 and TRBJ1-1; TRBD1 matches 7 bases. After removal of 4 bases from V and 3 bases from J, the junction contained 12 bases not matched to a gene. CDR1 and CDR2 (germline): SGHRS, YFSETQ. The CDR3 runs 16 residues. CDR3 in amino acids: CASSPRRQGMDTEAFF. In nucleotides, the CDR3 is TGCGCCAGCAGCCCGAGACGACAGGGCATGGACACTGAAGCTTTCTTT. The whole variable domain, filled in from reference TRBV5-1 and TRBJ1-1, reads KAGVTQTPRYLIKTRGQQVTLSCSPISGHRSVSWYQQTPGQGLQFLFEYFSETQRNKGNFPGRFSGRQFSNSRSEMNVSTLELGDSALYLCASSPRRQGMDTEAFFGQGTRLTVV.

The chain couples TRBV7-9 to TRBJ1-5, with D unresolved. Trimming pared 5 bases from V and 7 bases from J, leaving 9 bases between. CDR3 size: 12 residues. The germline V gene has CDR1 SEHNR and CDR2 FQNEAQ (reference sequence). The CDR3 here is CASSRAEQPQHF. In nucleotides, the CDR3 is TGTGCCAGCAGCAGAGCCGAACAGCCCCAGCATTTT.

This clone appeared once. The chain employs TRBV9 and TRBJ2-2; D is possibly TRBD1 (6 bases). CDR1 is SGDLS, CDR2 YYNGEE, per germline. V lost 0 bases to trimming and J lost 6 bases, with 12 bases between them. This CDR3 contains 15 residues. CDR3 in amino acids: CASSVGGPTAGELFF. The CDR3 DNA sequence: TGTGCCAGCAGCGTAGGGGGGCCCACGGCCGGGGAGCTGTTTTTT.

The gene calls are TRBV5-4 and TRBJ1-2; D is unresolved. V lost 2 bases and J 8 bases, leaving 16 bases between the germline ends. Looked up from germline, CDR1 is SGHNT and CDR2 is YYREEE (reference sequence). This CDR3 is built from 14 residues. This CDR3 reads CASSFGLAIRGYTF. The DNA for the CDR3 is TGTGCCAGCAGCTTTGGGTTGGCAATTCGAGGCTACACCTTC.

This chain uses TRBV6-5 with TRBJ1-1; D is ambiguous. The CDR3 is made up of 15 amino acids. Germline CDR1 is MNHEY and CDR2 is SVGAGI. V shed 2 bases and J shed 1 base, with 11 bases lying between them. CDR3 amino acids: CASSYLKRTNTEAFF. CDR3 sequence (DNA): TGTGCCAGCAGTTACCTCAAACGGACGAACACTGAAGCTTTCTTT.

The chain couples TRBV13 to TRBJ2-1; 8 nucleotides align to TRBD1. The germline V gene has CDR1 PRHDT and CDR2 FYEKMQ (reference sequence). The CDR3 spans 17 residues. V was clipped by 5 bases and J by 0 bases; unmatched bases: 9. As DNA, the CDR3 is TGTGCCAGCAGCAGAACAGCAGGGGGCATCTCCTACAATGAGCAGTTCTTC. It specifies CASSRTAGGISYNEQFF.

The table lists this clone with a few counts. The V and J genes are TRBV4-2 and TRBJ2-2; perhaps TRBD1 as D (6 bases). V lost 5 bases, J lost 3 bases, and 13 bases lay in between. This CDR3 region has 15 residues. The germline CDR1 and CDR2 sequences are LGHNA and YNFKEQ. CDR3 nucleotide sequence: TGTGCCAGCAGCTTAGAGGGGGTGCACACCGGGGAGCTGTTTTTT. It encodes CASSLEGVHTGELFF.

The chain combines TRBV7-2 with TRBJ2-7, with no clear D. Trimming left V 5 bases short and J 3 bases short, with 8 bases between. This CDR3 region has 12 residues. Per germline, CDR1 SGHTA and CDR2 FQGNSA. The DNA of the CDR3 is TGTGCCAGCAGCCCACAGCTCTACGAGCAGTACTTC. It yields the protein CASSPQLYEQYF.

The rearrangement uses TRBV7-8 and TRBJ1-5; 12 bases map to TRBD1. The ends lost 1 base at V and 6 bases at J; junction bases unmatched: 10. Germline lookup yields CDR1 SGHVS and CDR2 FQNEAQ. The CDR3 extends over 18 amino acids. CDR3 nucleotides: TGTGCCAGCAGCTTAGGAGGGACAGGGGGCTTTGGTCCTCAGCCCCAGCATTTT. It codes for CASSLGGTGGFGPQPQHF.

This sequence joins TRBV4-3 and TRBJ1-3, with D perhaps matching TRBD1 (5 bases). Germline V lookup: CDR1 LGHNA, CDR2 YSLEER. The CDR3 is made up of 16 amino acids. V gave up 0 bases and J gave up 0 bases, with 9 bases separating them. Here the CDR3 reads CASSQDSGVSGNTIYF. The DNA of the CDR3 is TGCGCCAGCAGCCAAGATTCGGGGGTCTCTGGAAACACCATATATTTT.